This T cell receptor (beta chain) was captured in a study of T cells in Graves' hyperthyroidism and ophthalmopathy. Trimming shortened V by 0 bases and J by 6 bases, and 15 bases separated the two germline ends. The CDR3 is 15 amino acids. In germline, CDR1 is DFQATT, CDR2 SNEGSKA (reference sequence). It was RNA transcripts that yielded the amplified TCR beta CDR3 regions. Carried out on the TCR CDR3, a first-round RT-PCR used the HTBI primer set. TCRdb passed the multiplex PCR reads through MiXCR, listing each CDR3 protein once. The table lists around 620,000 distinct CDR3 sequences, more than 13% of them singletons, with about 6.6% in the top ten. This clonotype was counted many times.

The TCR sequence derives from a young woman with Graves' ophthalmopathy. The chain uses TRBV20-1 and TRBJ2-1; D may be TRBD2 (6 bases). Specimen: blood. The CDR3 DNA is TGCAGTGCTAGAGATCGGCTTAGCGGAATCAATGAGCAGTTCTTC. Translated, it gives CSARDRLSGINEQFF.